This entry is about one T cell receptor beta chain. These data belong to a study of blood T cells in healthy people across ages. Then a second PCR, running roughly 6 to 11 cycles, was carried out with a sample-barcoded 5' primer and a J-beta primer mix. TCRdb independently ran MiXCR on the 5' RACE reads; one entry per CDR3 protein. This sample has some 850,000 distinct CDR3 sequences, with under 30% found just once. This CDR3 has 14 residues. Germline loops: CDR1 SEHNR, CDR2 FQNEAQ (reference sequence). With V trimmed by 6 bases and J by 4 bases, 6 bases remained unmatched. These data also featured in a second study, about T cells of mothers and their children.

The V and J genes are TRBV7-9 and TRBJ2-1; 7 bases match TRBD1. The sample comprised blood. The receptor was isolated from a boy aged 10-17 years in good health. The DNA for the CDR3 is TGTGCCAGCAGGCTTGGGACAGCTTACAATGAGCAGTTCTTC. The encoded protein is CASRLGTAYNEQFF.